Following are 31 T cell receptor beta chains from one sample sequenced in a study of blood T cell repertoires in COVID-19. Repertoires were generated with immunoSEQ multiplex PCR, while TCRdb's copy carries only in-frame clones and drops some. This sample yields a few hundred thousand clones, of which 75% to 85% are seen a single time; 1.4% belongs to the top ten. Sample: peripheral blood. The receptors originated from a woman aged 40 to 49 who had recovered from COVID-19.

The chain joins TRBV18 to TRBJ2-7; 8 nucleotides match TRBD2. Germline CDR1 is KGHSH and CDR2 is LQKENI. The J segment lost 2 bases and the V segment lost 5 bases, leaving 5 bases of the junction unmatched. The CDR3 sequence is 14 residues long. The chain's CDR3 is CASSKTSATYEQYF. For the CDR3, the DNA is TGTGCCAGCTCAAAGACTAGCGCCACCTACGAGCAGTACTTC.

V usage is TRBV4-2 and J usage is TRBJ2-2; maybe TRBD2 (6 bases). V was pared by 0 bases and J by 5 bases, with 16 bases between. The CDR3 length is 17 residues. Per germline, CDR1 LGHNA and CDR2 YNFKEQ. CDR3 in DNA: TGTGCCAGCAGCCAAGAACACTTAGGGACTCCGACCGGGGAGCTGTTTTTT. As protein: CASSQEHLGTPTGELFF.

The CDR3 region is CASKGTGPNQPQHF. The CDR3 bases are TGTGCCAGCAAGGGGACAGGGCCCAATCAGCCCCAGCATTTT. This rearrangement joins TRBV6-5 to TRBJ1-5, with 9 bases identical to TRBD1. Trimming at V came to 7 bases and at J to 3 bases, leaving 4 bases not matched to a gene. The CDR3 runs 14 residues. Germline loops: CDR1 MNHEY, CDR2 SVGAGI.

This chain joins TRBV7-9 and TRBJ2-1; D may be TRBD1 (6 bases). CDR1 and CDR2 (germline): SEHNR, FQNEAQ (reference sequence). There are 15 residues in the CDR3. V was cut by 5 bases and J by 9 bases, with 20 bases left in between. CDR3 DNA: TGTGCCAGCAGCCCCCAGACTCAGGGGTACGGTGAGCAGTTCTTC. Translated: CASSPQTQGYGEQFF.

V is TRBV19 and J is TRBJ2-3; 7 bases are a match to TRBD2. V lost 10 bases to trimming and J lost 6 bases; unmatched junction nucleotides: 4. The germline V gene has CDR1 LNHDA and CDR2 SQIVND (reference sequence). This CDR3 is 11 amino acids long. The CDR3 nucleotides are TGTGCCACTAGCGGCAGGGATACGCAGTATTTT. It is translated as CATSGRDTQYF.

Points on this clone: Other DNA sequences of this sample code for an identical CDR3. This rearrangement joins TRBV28 to TRBJ1-2, with a weak D call TRBD1 (5 bases). The CDR3 is made up of 13 amino acids. V lost 2 bases, J lost 5 bases, and 9 bases lay in between. Germline lookup yields CDR1 MDHEN and CDR2 SYDVKM. This chain's CDR3 is CASSLQGAYGYTF. In DNA form, the CDR3 reads TGTGCCAGCAGTTTACAAGGGGCGTATGGCTACACCTTC.

The gene calls are TRBV10-3 and TRBJ1-1; D perhaps matches TRBD1 (6 bases). V lost 0 bases and J lost 7, with 12 bases in between. CDR1 and CDR2 (germline): ENHRY, SYGVKD. The CDR3 is made up of 14 amino acids. CDR3 nucleotides: TGTGCCATCAGTGAGTCTGGACAGCGTTTTGAAGCTTTCTTT. Its protein product is CAISESGQRFEAFF.

The rearrangement uses TRBV28 and TRBJ1-2, with a weak D call TRBD1 (5 bases). There are 14 residues in the CDR3. Germline assignment: CDR1 MDHEN and CDR2 SYDVKM. V dropped 6 bases and J dropped 5 bases, with 16 bases sitting between them. CDR3 DNA sequence: TGTGCCAGCAGCTATGGACCGACAGATTATGGCTACACCTTC. It specifies CASSYGPTDYGYTF.

Only one count was recorded for this clone. J is TRBJ1-2 and V is TRBV19; 8 nucleotides line up with TRBD1. Germline lookup yields CDR1 LNHDA and CDR2 SQIVND (reference sequence). The CDR3 runs to 14 residues. V lost 6 bases, J lost 6 bases, and 9 bases stayed unmatched. The CDR3 sequence is CASRGWTGSHGYTF. In DNA form, the CDR3 reads TGTGCCAGTAGGGGATGGACAGGGTCCCATGGCTACACCTTC.

The chain carries TRBV24-1 and TRBJ1-2; tentative D call: TRBD1 (6 bases). The germline gives CDR1 KGHDR, CDR2 SFDVKD. The CDR3 is made up of 12 amino acids. Trimming pared 9 bases from V and 3 bases from J, leaving 10 bases between. The CDR3 spells CATSQGDYGYTF. The CDR3 DNA sequence: TGTGCCACCTCACAGGGAGACTATGGCTACACCTTC.

The chain recombines TRBV2 with TRBJ1-1; no definite D call. Germline CDR1 reads SNHLY; CDR2 reads FYNNEI. The V end was cut by 4 bases, the J end by 0 bases, with 9 bases between. CDR3 length: 14 residues. CDR3 nucleotides: TGTGCCAGCAGTGGAGCTACATTGAACACTGAAGCTTTCTTT. Translated: CASSGATLNTEAFF.

V gene TRBV7-8 combines with J gene TRBJ2-7; 8 bases align to TRBD1. CDR3 length: 14 residues. Germline lookup yields CDR1 SGHVS and CDR2 FQNEAQ. Trimming cost V 5 bases and J 6 bases; bases outside gene matches: 9. The CDR3 here is CASSGGQESFEQYF. The DNA of the CDR3 is TGTGCCAGCAGCGGGGGACAGGAGTCTTTCGAGCAGTACTTC. The full variable domain, rest sourced from reference TRBV7-8 and TRBJ2-7, is GAGVSQSPRYKVAKRGQDVALRCDPISGHVSLFWYQQALGQGPEFLTYFQNEAQLDKSGLPSDRFFAERPEGSVSTLKIQRTQQEDSAVYLCASSGGQESFEQYFGPGTRLTVT.

This chain uses TRBV2 with TRBJ2-7; TRBD1 aligns across 9 bases. The CDR3 covers 14 residues. The germline V gene encodes CDR1 SNHLY and CDR2 FYNNEI. The V and J ends lost 6 bases and 4 bases, in that order; junction bases with no gene match: 7. The CDR3 DNA reads as TGTGCCAGCAGAAACCGGGACAGGGAGTACGAGCAGTACTTC. It yields the protein CASRNRDREYEQYF.

The chain joins TRBV5-6 to TRBJ2-5; a possible D gene is TRBD1 (6 bases). The V gene's germline CDR1 is SGHDT and CDR2 YYEEEE. This CDR3 spans 16 amino acids. V was cut by 0 bases and J by 5 bases, with 17 bases left in between. This chain's CDR3 is CASSLVAMGHGETQYF. CDR3 coding DNA: TGTGCCAGCAGCTTGGTGGCTATGGGACACGGGGAGACCCAGTACTTC.

The CDR3 spells CASSKGHGNTEAFF. The CDR3 region has the DNA TGCGCCAGCAGCAAGGGACACGGGAACACTGAAGCTTTCTTT. This rearrangement joins TRBV5-1 to TRBJ1-1; possibly TRBD1 for D (6 bases). Trimming cost V 4 bases and J 1 base, with 11 bases left between them. Germline V lookup: CDR1 SGHRS, CDR2 YFSETQ. The CDR3 totals 14 residues.

The chain carries TRBV9 and TRBJ1-2, with D possibly TRBD1 on 5 matching bases. Germline V lookup: CDR1 SGDLS, CDR2 YYNGEE. The CDR3 runs 13 residues. V lost 3 bases and J 1 base, leaving 7 bases between the germline ends. CDR3 nucleotide sequence: TGTGCCAGCAGCGGGACAATTAACTATGGCTACACCTTC. As protein: CASSGTINYGYTF.

The chain couples TRBV9 to TRBJ2-3; the match to TRBD2 covers 11 bases. Germline assignment: CDR1 SGDLS and CDR2 YYNGEE. The CDR3 is made up of 17 amino acids. V gave up 0 bases and J gave up 2 bases; unmatched junction bases: 5. CDR3 nucleotides: TGTGCCAGCAGCGTAGGGCTAGCGGGGGGTTACACAGATACGCAGTATTTT. Encoded protein: CASSVGLAGGYTDTQYF.

This clone was counted only a few times. The gene calls are TRBV18 and TRBJ2-2; D not resolved. CDR3 size: 14 residues. Trimming stripped 3 bases from V and 3 bases from J, with 8 bases between. The germline gives CDR1 KGHSH, CDR2 LQKENI. DNA for the CDR3: TGTGCCAGCTCACCTCTAGTAGACACCGGGGAGCTGTTTTTT. This translates into CASSPLVDTGELFF.

The V call is TRBV30, the J call TRBJ1-5, with a weak D call TRBD1 (5 bases). There are 12 residues in the CDR3. The germline V gene has CDR1 GTSNPN and CDR2 SVGIG (reference sequence). The germline V and J ends were trimmed by 3 bases and 11 bases, with 14 bases remaining between them. The CDR3 DNA reads TGTGCCTGGAGGGCCCCGCCGGGGGCCCAGCATTTT. It translates to CAWRAPPGAQHF.

The chain recombines TRBV4-3 with TRBJ1-4; 8 nucleotides align to TRBD1. The germline V gene encodes CDR1 LGHNA and CDR2 YSLEER. J was trimmed by 7 bases and V by 3 bases; bases with no gene match: 7. The length of the CDR3 is 15 residues. The DNA of the CDR3 is TGCGCCAGCAGCCACGGACAGGGATTCGCTGAAAAACTGTTTTTT. This sequence encodes CASSHGQGFAEKLFF.

The chain carries TRBV4-3 and TRBJ1-2; D unresolved. Germline values: CDR1 LGHNA, CDR2 YSLEER. CDR3 length: 14 residues. Trimming removed 3 bases at V and 5 bases at J, with 13 bases between. CDR3 nucleotide sequence: TGCGCCAGCAGCCAGATCCGCGGAAGTTATGGCTACACCTTC. The encoded protein is CASSQIRGSYGYTF.

This chain links TRBV11-2 with TRBJ2-3; 8 nucleotides line up with TRBD1. The V gene's germline CDR1 is SGHAT and CDR2 FQNNGV. This CDR3 contains 16 residues. J gave up 0 bases and V 5 bases, and 7 bases lay outside the gene matches. The chain's CDR3 is CASSPQGASSTDTQYF. CDR3 DNA: TGTGCCAGCAGCCCCCAGGGGGCTTCTAGCACAGATACGCAGTATTTT.

The V gene is TRBV7-2, the J gene TRBJ2-7, with a tentative D call TRBD2 (5 bases). Germline values: CDR1 SGHTA, CDR2 FQGNSA. The CDR3 totals 11 residues. V was trimmed by 1 base and J by 7 bases, leaving 5 bases between them. CDR3 loop: CASSLEREQYF. In DNA form, the CDR3 reads TGTGCCAGCAGCTTAGAGCGGGAGCAGTACTTC.

The chain joins TRBV5-6 to TRBJ1-2, with D tentatively TRBD1 (6 bases). Per the germline V gene, CDR1 is SGHDT and CDR2 is YYEEEE. Trimming removed 1 base from V and 3 bases from J, with 16 bases in between. CDR3 length: 16 amino acids. CDR3 nucleotides: TGTGCCAGCAGCTTGTGGTCCGGGACAAACCACTATGGCTACACCTTC. The encoded protein is CASSLWSGTNHYGYTF. Full variable domain (remainder filled in from reference TRBV5-6 and TRBJ1-2): DAGVTQSPTHLIKTRGQQVTLRCSPKSGHDTVSWYQQALGQGPQFIFQYYEEEERQRGNFPDRFSGHQFPNYSSELNVNALLLGDSALYLCASSLWSGTNHYGYTFGSGTRLTVV.

This chain uses TRBV7-2 with TRBJ1-4; TRBD1 matches 9 bases. Per germline, CDR1 SGHTA and CDR2 FQGNSA. J lost 6 bases, V lost 3 bases, and 5 bases had no gene match. The CDR3 is made up of 15 amino acids. The CDR3 region is CASSFPGQGDEKLFF. CDR3 sequence (DNA): TGTGCCAGCAGCTTCCCGGGACAGGGAGATGAAAAACTGTTTTTT.

This chain joins TRBV5-1 and TRBJ2-5; 8 bases are a match to TRBD2. The CDR3 length is 16 residues. The V and J ends lost 0 bases and 5 bases, in that order; junction bases with no gene match: 9. Per the germline V gene, CDR1 is SGHRS and CDR2 is YFSETQ. The chain's CDR3 is CASSLEPAGGAETQYF. The CDR3, as DNA: TGCGCCAGCAGCTTGGAACCCGCCGGGGGGGCGGAGACCCAGTACTTC. Based on the CDR3 plus reference TRBV5-1 and TRBJ2-5, the full variable domain is KAGVTQTPRYLIKTRGQQVTLSCSPISGHRSVSWYQQTPGQGLQFLFEYFSETQRNKGNFPGRFSGRQFSNSRSEMNVSTLELGDSALYLCASSLEPAGGAETQYFGPGTRLLVL.

The chain employs TRBV25-1 and TRBJ1-5, with D maybe TRBD1 (6 bases). Germline CDR1 MGHDK, CDR2 SYGVNS. The CDR3 length is 15 residues. V lost 4 bases and J lost 1, with 11 bases in between. The CDR3 reads CASSASGTSNQPQHF. CDR3 nucleotides: TGTGCCAGCAGTGCAAGCGGGACAAGCAATCAGCCCCAGCATTTT.

This chain joins TRBV6-5 and TRBJ2-2, with D tentatively TRBD2 (5 bases). The V gene lost 0 bases and the J gene lost 4 bases, with 12 bases spanning the gap. CDR1 is MNHEY, CDR2 SVGAGI, per germline. The CDR3 length is 16 residues. DNA for the CDR3: TGTGCCAGCAGTTACTCGACGGGGATCGGCACCGGGGAGCTGTTTTTT. Translated, it gives CASSYSTGIGTGELFF.

V is TRBV19 and J is TRBJ1-1; D is possibly TRBD1 (6 bases). The germline CDR1 and CDR2 sequences are LNHDA and SQIVND (reference sequence). The CDR3 runs to 13 residues. V was pared by 7 bases and J by 0 bases, with 9 bases between. The CDR3 is CASTGVLNTEAFF. Here the CDR3 DNA reads TGTGCCAGTACAGGGGTCTTGAACACTGAAGCTTTCTTT.

The V gene is TRBV4-3, the J gene TRBJ2-1, with TRBD1 matching 9 bases. This CDR3 comprises 16 residues. The germline gives CDR1 LGHNA, CDR2 YSLEER. With V trimmed by 0 bases and J by 4 bases, 4 bases remained unmatched. The CDR3 loop is CASSQDPTGGYNEQFF. CDR3 nucleotide sequence: TGCGCCAGCAGCCAAGACCCGACAGGGGGATACAATGAGCAGTTCTTC.

The chain couples TRBV5-4 to TRBJ1-1; 7 bases match TRBD1. Unmatched junction bases numbered 8, after V lost 0 bases and J lost 3 bases. CDR1 and CDR2 from the germline V gene are SGHNT and YYREEE (reference sequence). This CDR3 spans 16 amino acids. The CDR3 spells CASSLDFGQGDTEAFF. CDR3 nucleotides: TGTGCCAGCAGCTTGGACTTCGGTCAGGGGGACACTGAAGCTTTCTTT.